This entry lists 28 T cell receptor beta chains sequenced from one sample in a study of blood T cell repertoires in COVID-19. The table came from immunoSEQ multiplex PCR; TCRdb's copy has only in-frame clones and leaves some out. The table includes over 55,000 clones, 75% to 85% detected once. The sample comprised peripheral blood. These TCRs come from a human donor in a cohort sampled during active COVID-19.

This clone was picked up a small number of times. The chain is built from TRBV5-4 and TRBJ1-6, with 7 bases fitting TRBD1. CDR1 and CDR2 (germline): SGHNT, YYREEE (reference sequence). The CDR3 contains 15 residues. With V trimmed by 9 bases and J by 5 bases, 11 bases remained unmatched. The CDR3: CATSIQTGNNSPLHF. The DNA for the CDR3 is TGTGCCACCTCAATCCAGACAGGGAATAATTCACCCCTCCACTTT.

The chain uses TRBV7-9 and TRBJ1-5; D might be TRBD1 (6 bases). The CDR3 length is 12 residues. Germline loops: CDR1 SEHNR, CDR2 FQNEAQ (reference sequence). The V gene lost 5 bases and the J gene lost 8 bases, with 10 bases spanning the gap. The CDR3 loop reads CASSLDRKPQHF. CDR3 sequence (DNA): TGTGCCAGCAGCCTGGACAGAAAGCCCCAGCATTTT. Full variable domain (missing parts from reference TRBV7-9 and TRBJ1-5): DTGVSQNPRHKITKRGQNVTFRCDPISEHNRLYWYRQTLGQGPEFLTYFQNEAQLEKSRLLSDRFSAERPKGSFSTLEIQRTEQGDSAMYLCASSLDRKPQHFGDGTRLSIL.

This rearrangement joins TRBV5-1 to TRBJ2-5; D is ambiguous. Trimming stripped 4 bases from V and 3 bases from J, with 19 bases between. The germline V gene has CDR1 SGHRS and CDR2 YFSETQ. CDR3 length: 16 amino acids. The CDR3 DNA reads TGCGCCAGCAGCCTAGGAGCATCGGCTCCGAAAGAGACCCAGTACTTC. Amino acids: CASSLGASAPKETQYF. The complete variable domain, with remaining parts taken from reference TRBV5-1 and TRBJ2-5, reads KAGVTQTPRYLIKTRGQQVTLSCSPISGHRSVSWYQQTPGQGLQFLFEYFSETQRNKGNFPGRFSGRQFSNSRSEMNVSTLELGDSALYLCASSLGASAPKETQYFGPGTRLLVL.

The chain combines TRBV6-1 with TRBJ2-6, with D possibly being TRBD1 (5 bases). The CDR3 sequence is 16 residues long. Germline values: CDR1 MNHNS, CDR2 SASEGT. V gave up 3 bases and J gave up 0 bases, with 9 bases separating them. Here the CDR3 DNA reads TGTGCCAGCAGTGAGACAGCGAGCTCTGGGGCCAACGTCCTGACTTTC. This gives the protein CASSETASSGANVLTF.

This chain uses TRBV4-1 with TRBJ2-7, with 9 bases aligning to TRBD1. From germline, CDR1 is MGHRA and CDR2 YSYEKL. The V segment lost 3 bases and the J segment 6 bases; nucleotides outside the gene matches: 6. The length of the CDR3 is 14 residues. CDR3 coding DNA: TGCGCCAGCAGCCACGGACAGGGGCCGGCCGAGCAGTACTTC. It encodes CASSHGQGPAEQYF.

The chain has TRBV6-1 and TRBJ2-7; D possibly corresponds to TRBD2 (6 bases). Germline CDR1 is MNHNS and CDR2 is SASEGT. The ends were cut back, 3 bases at V and 3 bases at J, with 12 bases in the middle. There are 14 residues in the CDR3. This CDR3 is CASSDGGRIYEQYF. The CDR3 nucleotides are TGTGCCAGCAGTGACGGGGGACGGATCTACGAGCAGTACTTC.

The chain links TRBV7-9 to TRBJ1-2, with TRBD1 matching 8 bases. The V gene's germline CDR1 is SEHNR and CDR2 FQNEAQ (reference sequence). V dropped 5 bases and J dropped 7; count of bases not matched to a gene: 18. The CDR3 runs to 17 residues. CDR3 DNA: TGTGCCAGCAGCCCTAACCAACCACGGGACAGGCAAGTTGGCTACACCTTC. Protein: CASSPNQPRDRQVGYTF.

The V call is TRBV28, the J call TRBJ1-4; 7 nucleotides align to TRBD1. Germline V gives CDR1 MDHEN, CDR2 SYDVKM. J was trimmed by 11 bases and V by 7 bases; bases with no gene match: 10. The length of the CDR3 is 13 residues. This chain's CDR3 is CASTGTERAKLFF. CDR3 DNA sequence: TGTGCCAGCACCGGGACAGAAAGGGCTAAACTGTTTTTT. The complete variable domain, with remaining parts taken from reference TRBV28 and TRBJ1-4, reads DVKVTQSSRYLVKRTGEKVFLECVQDMDHENMFWYRQDPGLGLRLIYFSYDVKMKEKGDIPEGYSVSREKKERFSLILESASTNQTSMYLCASTGTERAKLFFGSGTQLSVL.

The V gene is TRBV5-6, the J gene TRBJ1-5; a weak D match, TRBD1 (6 bases). Germline V gene data show CDR1 as SGHDT and CDR2 as YYEEEE. The V end lost 3 bases, the J end lost 4 bases, and 14 bases lay between the germline ends. The CDR3 covers 15 residues. For the CDR3, the DNA is TGTGCCAGCAGCTCAAAGACAGGTTTGAATCAGCCCCAGCATTTT. Amino acid sequence: CASSSKTGLNQPQHF.

The chain couples TRBV6-6 to TRBJ2-5, with TRBD1 as a possible D gene (6 bases). Trimming stripped 5 bases from V and 5 bases from J, with 21 bases between. CDR3 size: 16 residues. The germline gives CDR1 MNHNY, CDR2 SVGAGI (reference sequence). DNA for the CDR3: TGTGCCAGCAGTACCTTCGGGACATCCCTCCGGGAGACCCAGTACTTC. The encoded protein is CASSTFGTSLRETQYF.

This clone was counted a single time. This rearrangement joins TRBV11-2 to TRBJ2-1, with D possibly matching TRBD2 (5 bases). The CDR3 has 16 amino acids. Per the germline V gene, CDR1 is SGHAT and CDR2 is FQNNGV. V gave up 5 bases and J gave up 0 bases, with 14 bases separating them. CDR3 in DNA: TGTGCCAGCAGCCTGAGAGGGTTCGGCTCCTACAATGAGCAGTTCTTC. Protein product: CASSLRGFGSYNEQFF.

The rearrangement uses TRBV15 and TRBJ2-3; possible D gene TRBD2, 6 bases. With 1 base removed from V and 1 base from J, the gap between germline ends came to 9 bases. CDR1 LNHNV and CDR2 YYDKDF come from the germline V gene (reference sequence). The CDR3 runs to 15 residues. The CDR3 DNA sequence: TGTGCCACCAGCAGAGCATTAGCGGGCACAGATACGCAGTATTTT. It codes for CATSRALAGTDTQYF. Variable domain in full (rest from reference TRBV15 and TRBJ2-3): DAMVIQNPRYQVTQFGKPVTLSCSQTLNHNVMYWYQQKSSQAPKLLFHYYDKDFNNEADTPDNFQSRRPNTSFCFLDIRSPGLGDTAMYLCATSRALAGTDTQYFGPGTRLTVL.

In its sample, this clone was seen a few times. The chain combines TRBV4-2 with TRBJ1-5, with 9 bases that match TRBD1. Germline-derived CDR1 and CDR2 are LGHNA and YNFKEQ. This CDR3 has 15 amino acids. J gave up 4 bases and V 5 bases, and 6 bases lay outside the gene matches. In nucleotides, the CDR3 is TGTGCCAGCAGCTACGACAGGGGGGGGAATCAGCCCCAGCATTTT. It codes for CASSYDRGGNQPQHF.

V gene TRBV7-2 combines with J gene TRBJ2-7; maybe TRBD1 (5 bases). The V end lost 5 bases, the J end lost 3 bases, and 11 bases lay between the germline ends. Germline lookup yields CDR1 SGHTA and CDR2 FQGNSA. The CDR3 consists of 13 residues. This chain's CDR3 is CASSPRERYEQYF. CDR3 DNA: TGTGCCAGCAGCCCCAGGGAACGCTACGAGCAGTACTTC.

Concerning this clone: Other nucleotide sequences in the sample specify the same CDR3. The chain has TRBV28 and TRBJ2-7; 7 nucleotides agree with TRBD1. Germline CDR1 and CDR2: MDHEN and SYDVKM. This CDR3 region has 14 residues. V lost 3 bases to trimming and J lost 1 base; unmatched junction nucleotides: 3. CDR3 residues: CASSFTDRSYEQYF. CDR3 DNA sequence: TGTGCCAGCAGTTTCACGGACAGGTCCTACGAGCAGTACTTC. Combining the CDR3 with reference TRBV28 and TRBJ2-7 gives the whole variable domain DVKVTQSSRYLVKRTGEKVFLECVQDMDHENMFWYRQDPGLGLRLIYFSYDVKMKEKGDIPEGYSVSREKKERFSLILESASTNQTSMYLCASSFTDRSYEQYFGPGTRLTVT.

The rearrangement joins TRBV11-2 to TRBJ2-5, with TRBD1 as a possible D gene (6 bases). V was cut by 4 bases and J by 4 bases, with 10 bases left in between. The CDR3 loop spans 13 amino acids. Germline CDR1 reads SGHAT; CDR2 reads FQNNGV. CDR3 bases: TGTGCCAGCAGCTCTACCAGGGGAGAGACCCAGTACTTC. Translated: CASSSTRGETQYF.

This clone was seen once. The gene calls are TRBV24-1 and TRBJ2-7, with 8 bases fitting TRBD1. The CDR3 contains 13 residues. Germline V gene sequence: CDR1 KGHDR, CDR2 SFDVKD. V lost 5 bases and J lost 11; bases outside the gene matches: 10. The DNA of the CDR3 is TGTGCCACCAGTGCCCCAGGGGGCGGTGAAAAGTACTTC. As protein: CATSAPGGGEKYF.

This clone appeared once. The V gene is TRBV20-1, the J gene TRBJ1-2; TRBD1 matches at 8 bases. Germline values: CDR1 DFQATT, CDR2 SNEGSKA (reference sequence). V was clipped by 3 bases and J by 5 bases; unmatched bases: 14. The CDR3 contains 16 residues. CDR3 coding DNA: TGCAGTGCTAGTGCAGGGGGCGGACAGACTGGGTATGGCTACACCTTC. It translates to CSASAGGGQTGYGYTF.

The chain joins TRBV12-3 or TRBV12-4 to TRBJ1-1; 8 positions match TRBD1. V dropped 7 bases and J dropped 4; count of bases not matched to a gene: 5. The CDR3 is 13 residues long. The CDR3 DNA is TGTGCCAGCACCCGGACAGGGAGCACTGAAGCTTTCTTT. Translation: CASTRTGSTEAFF.

The genes are TRBV27 and TRBJ1-1; no clear D gene. Germline values: CDR1 MNHEY, CDR2 SMNVEV (reference sequence). V was pared by 6 bases and J by 4 bases, with 12 bases between. The CDR3 has 13 residues. CDR3 sequence: CASRPNGFTEAFF. For the CDR3, the DNA is TGTGCCAGCAGACCTAACGGTTTCACTGAAGCTTTCTTT.

The gene calls are TRBV7-9 and TRBJ2-1; D is possibly TRBD2 (5 bases). CDR1 is SEHNR, CDR2 FQNEAQ, per germline (reference sequence). V was shortened by 4 bases and J by 4 bases, with 14 bases between the two germline ends. The CDR3 covers 15 residues. The CDR3 DNA reads as TGTGCCAGCAGCTCCCCTCCTAGCCCATACAATGAGCAGTTCTTC. Translated, it gives CASSSPPSPYNEQFF.

This clone came up a few times. The rearrangement uses TRBV3-1 (or the pseudogene TRBV3-2) and TRBJ2-1, with D possibly being TRBD2 (5 bases). Germline CDR1 and CDR2: LGHDT and YNNKEL (reference sequence). Trimming shortened V by 0 bases and J by 9 bases, and 12 bases separated the two germline ends. This CDR3 is built from 14 residues. The CDR3 DNA sequence: TGTGCCAGCAGCCAAGATCGGGGAGAGTCTGAGCAGTTCTTC. Translation gives CASSQDRGESEQFF.

This chain uses TRBV5-4 with TRBJ2-7; D not certain. Germline CDR1 is SGHNT and CDR2 is YYREEE (reference sequence). This CDR3 has 15 amino acids. Trimming took off 0 bases at V and 2 bases at J, with 12 bases between the two ends. CDR3 nucleotides: TGTGCCAGCAGCTTGGGCGGTTTGTTAGCCTACGAGCAGTACTTC. Its protein is CASSLGGLLAYEQYF. The full variable domain, its missing parts supplied by reference TRBV5-4 and TRBJ2-7, is ETGVTQSPTHLIKTRGQQVTLRCSSQSGHNTVSWYQQALGQGPQFIFQYYREEENGRGNFPPRFSGLQFPNYSSELNVNALELDDSALYLCASSLGGLLAYEQYFGPGTRLTVT.

About this clone itself: An end of the junction differs from the germline gene, which may be a read error. V usage is TRBV10-3 and J usage is TRBJ1-2; D perhaps matches TRBD1 (6 bases). This CDR3 contains 14 residues. Germline CDR1 and CDR2: ENHRY and SYGVKD. The CDR3 sequence is CAIRSQQGNSGYTF. In DNA form, the CDR3 reads TGTGCCATCAGGTCCCAACAGGGAAACTCTGGCTACACCTTC.

This clone appeared once. The gene calls are TRBV11-2 and TRBJ1-1; D is perhaps TRBD1 (6 bases). Trimming took off 1 base at V and 1 base at J, with 10 bases between the two ends. The germline gives CDR1 SGHAT, CDR2 FQNNGV. This CDR3 is built from 15 residues. In DNA, the CDR3 is TGTGCCAGCAGCTTAGCGCGGGGGGCGAACACTGAAGCTTTCTTT. This encodes CASSLARGANTEAFF. The whole variable domain, filled in from reference TRBV11-2 and TRBJ1-1, reads EAGVAQSPRYKIIEKRQSVAFWCNPISGHATLYWYQQILGQGPKLLIQFQNNGVVDDSQLPKDRFSAERLKGVDSTLKIQPAKLEDSAVYLCASSLARGANTEAFFGQGTRLTVV.

The chain has TRBV5-1 and TRBJ1-1, with D possibly matching TRBD1 (5 bases). CDR1 is SGHRS, CDR2 YFSETQ, per germline. Trimming took off 2 bases at V and 4 bases at J, with 24 bases between the two ends. The CDR3 is made up of 18 amino acids. Written as DNA, the CDR3 is TGCGCCAGCAGCTTCCCCTCCGGGCACCAGGGCCCTTTCACTGAAGCTTTCTTT. It is translated as CASSFPSGHQGPFTEAFF.

This clone has only one observation. The V gene is TRBV2, the J gene TRBJ1-3, with 9 bases that match TRBD1. The CDR3 is 14 residues long. The trim removed 8 bases at V and 3 bases at J, leaving 5 bases unmatched. Germline assignment: CDR1 SNHLY and CDR2 FYNNEI. CDR3 in amino acids: CASGRQGDGNTIYF. The CDR3 coding sequence is TGTGCCAGCGGCCGACAGGGGGATGGAAACACCATATATTTT.

The chain uses TRBV9 and TRBJ2-2; the D gene is possibly TRBD1 (7 bases). V dropped 4 bases and J dropped 4 bases, with 20 bases sitting between them. Per the germline V gene, CDR1 is SGDLS and CDR2 is YYNGEE. This CDR3 comprises 17 residues. The CDR3 sequence: CASSPQQGRSVTGELFF. The CDR3 coding sequence is TGTGCCAGCAGCCCTCAACAGGGGAGGTCGGTCACCGGGGAGCTGTTTTTT.